These 19 T cell receptor beta chains originate from one sample sequenced in a study of T cell repertoires in cytomegalovirus infection. Using its own MiXCR run on the reads, TCRdb lists one record per CDR3 protein. Of 500,000 to 600,000 distinct CDR3 sequences in the sample, approximately 15% were seen once. Sequenced sample: CD8+ T cells from PBMCs. These receptors all come from a human donor in good health (CMV status not recorded). Some clones in this sample may be carry-over from other donors' samples.

This clonotype has only a few counts. This chain connects TRBV12-5 to TRBJ2-1; no definite D call. V gave up 2 bases and J gave up 4 bases, with 9 bases separating them. The germline V gene has CDR1 LGHNT and CDR2 FRNRAP. This CDR3 is built from 14 residues. CDR3 residues: CASGLSLEYNEQFF. The CDR3 DNA reads as TGTGCTAGTGGTTTGAGCCTAGAGTACAATGAGCAGTTCTTC.

This clonotype appeared many times. This chain connects TRBV7-9 to TRBJ1-2; TRBD1 matches at 8 bases. The CDR3 has 15 residues. V lost 5 bases and J lost 2; bases outside the gene matches: 7. CDR1 and CDR2 (germline): SEHNR, FQNEAQ (reference sequence). CDR3 in DNA: TGTGCCAGCAGCCCCCCAGGGGGCTTAAACTATGGCTACACCTTC. It translates to CASSPPGGLNYGYTF.

The chain links TRBV2 to TRBJ2-3; D gene ambiguous. Trimming left V 1 base short and J 0 bases short, with 20 bases between. The CDR3 has 19 amino acids. Germline V gene sequence: CDR1 SNHLY, CDR2 FYNNEI. CDR3 protein: CASSEVRLPRKSSTDTQYF. For the CDR3, the DNA is TGTGCCAGCAGTGAAGTCCGACTCCCGCGAAAGTCTAGCACAGATACGCAGTATTTT.

The chain couples TRBV27 to TRBJ1-2; D not certain. Germline V gene lookup returns CDR1 MNHEY and CDR2 SMNVEV (reference sequence). Trimming took off 2 bases at V and 2 bases at J, with 9 bases between the two ends. The CDR3 totals 14 residues. CDR3 DNA: TGTGCCAGCAGTTTAAATGGCCAGAACTATGGCTACACCTTC. It is translated as CASSLNGQNYGYTF.

This clonotype was recorded many times. In DNA form, the CDR3 reads TGTGCCAGCAGTTTATCCTCCCCTGGGAGGGGAAAAAATACCACTGAAGCTTTCTTT. Protein product: CASSLSSPGRGKNTTEAFF. The V and J genes are TRBV12-3 or TRBV12-4 and TRBJ1-1; D is possibly TRBD1 (5 bases). The CDR3 has 19 residues. The V end was cut by 2 bases, the J end by 4 bases, with 26 bases between.

This clonotype occurred many times. The chain uses TRBV11-2 and TRBJ1-1; TRBD1 matches at 8 bases. The ends lost 7 bases at V and 3 bases at J; junction bases unmatched: 10. CDR3 size: 15 residues. The V gene's germline CDR1 is SGHAT and CDR2 FQNNGV. CDR3 DNA: TGTGCCAGCACCAGGACAGGGTACGGTCACACTGAAGCTTTCTTT. It translates to CASTRTGYGHTEAFF.

There are many counts of this clonotype. The rearrangement joins TRBV7-2 to TRBJ2-7; D assignment may be TRBD1 or TRBD2 (6 bases each). From germline, CDR1 is SGHTA and CDR2 FQGNSA. Trimming removed 1 base at V and 6 bases at J, with 10 bases between. The CDR3 extends over 13 amino acids. The CDR3 loop reads CASSLEGGGEQYF. CDR3 sequence (DNA): TGTGCCAGCAGCTTAGAGGGGGGCGGCGAGCAGTACTTC.

Only a few counts were recorded for this clonotype. The chain joins TRBV12-3 or TRBV12-4 to TRBJ2-1, with 8 positions matching TRBD2. The trim removed 7 bases at V and 10 bases at J, leaving 12 bases unmatched. The CDR3 has 14 residues. The CDR3 region has the DNA TGTGCCAGCAACCTCGGGGGGGGCGCAAGCGAGCAGTTCTTC. Its translation is CASNLGGGASEQFF.

The genes are TRBV27 and TRBJ1-4, with D uncertain. Per germline, CDR1 MNHEY and CDR2 SMNVEV (reference sequence). V gave up 5 bases and J gave up 8 bases, with 15 bases separating them. The CDR3 is made up of 14 amino acids. CDR3 residues: CASSPREGREKLFF. The CDR3 coding sequence is TGTGCCAGCAGTCCCCGGGAGGGCCGAGAAAAACTGTTTTTT.

This clonotype was seen more than once but under ten times. The chain couples TRBV12-5 to TRBJ1-1; D is unresolved. Trimming stripped 1 base from V and 11 bases from J, with 11 bases between. The CDR3 is made up of 12 amino acids. The germline gives CDR1 LGHNT, CDR2 FRNRAP. For the CDR3, the DNA is TGTGCTAGTGGTTTGGAAGGAAACGGGGCTTTCTTT. Translating gives CASGLEGNGAFF.

The chain joins TRBV4-2 to TRBJ1-2; D remains unclear. The CDR3 is made up of 16 amino acids. V was cut by 0 bases and J by 4 bases, with 15 bases left in between. Germline CDR1 reads LGHNA; CDR2 reads YNFKEQ. The CDR3 is CASSQEGSGWAYGYTF. In DNA, the CDR3 is TGTGCCAGCAGCCAAGAAGGATCAGGATGGGCCTATGGCTACACCTTC.

In its sample, this clonotype was seen many times. This sequence joins TRBV7-9 and TRBJ2-3; D is undetermined. CDR3 length: 15 amino acids. The germline V gene has CDR1 SEHNR and CDR2 FQNEAQ (reference sequence). The V end was cut by 2 bases, the J end by 3 bases, with 12 bases between. The CDR3, as DNA: TGTGCCAGCAGCTTATTGGGCAGGAGAACAGATACGCAGTATTTT. Its translation is CASSLLGRRTDTQYF.

This clonotype has only a few counts. The chain combines TRBV11-3 with TRBJ2-6; TRBD1 aligns across 9 bases. The CDR3 length is 16 residues. Germline CDR1 SGHNT, CDR2 YENEEA. The V segment lost 5 bases and the J segment 13 bases; nucleotides outside the gene matches: 15. CDR3: CASSRTRDRALWVLTF. The CDR3 nucleotides are TGTGCCAGCAGCCGTACCCGGGACAGGGCCCTTTGGGTCCTGACTTTC.

The chain links TRBV10-2 to TRBJ2-5; 8 nucleotides line up with TRBD2. Germline CDR1 is WSHSY and CDR2 is SAAADI. The CDR3 spans 14 residues. V shed 6 bases, J shed 6 bases, and the junction held 9 bases outside the gene matches. This CDR3 reads CASSAGTSRKTQYF. The CDR3 DNA reads as TGCGCCAGCAGCGCCGGGACTAGTAGGAAGACCCAGTACTTC.

At least ten counts were recorded for this clonotype. V gene TRBV7-6 combines with J gene TRBJ1-1, with D tentatively TRBD1 (5 bases). V was cut by 5 bases and J by 4 bases, with 14 bases left in between. CDR1 and CDR2 (germline): SGHVS, FNYEAQ. This CDR3 has 14 amino acids. In DNA, the CDR3 is TGTGCCAGCAGCCCTCTCAGGGTTGGCACTGAAGCTTTCTTT. Its translation is CASSPLRVGTEAFF.

Of note for this clonotype: This CDR3 is missing its conserved last phenylalanine or tryptophan, likely due to a read error. The chain combines TRBV7-4 with TRBJ2-1; TRBD1 aligns across 10 bases. CDR1 SGHVT and CDR2 SQSDAQ come from the germline V gene. This CDR3 comprises 21 residues. This CDR3 reads CASSLGSIGQGVSSSYNVQFL. The CDR3 DNA is TGTGCCAGCAGCTTAGGAAGTATAGGACAGGGGGTCTCGAGCTCCTACAATGTGCAGTTCTTA.

This sequence joins TRBV20-1 and TRBJ1-5; 9 bases fit TRBD1. This CDR3 comprises 13 residues. Germline V CDR1 and CDR2: DFQATT, SNEGSKA (reference sequence). With V trimmed by 6 bases and J by 5 bases, 5 bases remained unmatched. The CDR3 sequence: CSAPGQGHQPQHF. CDR3 bases: TGCAGTGCCCCGGGACAGGGCCATCAGCCCCAGCATTTT.

The J gene is TRBJ2-3, the V gene TRBV7-3; TRBD2 agrees at 9 bases. Losses at the gene ends were 1 base for V and 3 bases for J; bases not matched to a gene: 8. Germline V gives CDR1 SGHTA, CDR2 FQGTGA. The CDR3 loop spans 17 amino acids. The CDR3 DNA follows: TGTGCCAGCAGCTTAAGAGCGGGAGGTCTTCTGACAGATACGCAGTATTTT. Its translation is CASSLRAGGLLTDTQYF.

This clonotype was seen a few times. This chain connects TRBV20-1 to TRBJ1-1; D is perhaps TRBD1 (6 bases). Germline V gives CDR1 DFQATT, CDR2 SNEGSKA (reference sequence). V lost 6 bases and J 1 base, leaving 12 bases between the germline ends. The CDR3 covers 13 residues. The CDR3 loop reads CSAGSDRNTEAFF. For the CDR3, the DNA is TGCAGTGCAGGATCGGACAGGAACACTGAAGCTTTCTTT.